Each of the 9 T cell receptor beta chains below was sequenced from the same sample in a study of a mutant IDH1 vaccine in newly diagnosed glioma. The time point here: week 23, last vaccination. Each dose delivered 300 ug of mutant IDH1 20-mer peptide subcutaneously with imiquimod. Assay: immunoSEQ multiplex PCR; the TCRdb copy retains only in-frame clones and omits some. The sample lists some 42,000 clones, around 74% occurring once. The antigens of these receptors remain unknown. Sequencing used PBMCs, obtained from a glioma patient whose treatment included an IDH1 peptide vaccine. These receptors originate from a man in his fifties with glioma.

CDR3 bases: TGTGCCAGCAGCCCGGGACAGGCCAATGAAAAACTGTTTTTT. Its protein product is CASSPGQANEKLFF. The J gene is TRBJ1-4, the V gene TRBV7-9, with TRBD1 identical over 8 bases. The CDR3 has 14 amino acids. The germline gives CDR1 SEHNR, CDR2 FQNEAQ (reference sequence). V lost 5 bases, J lost 5 bases, and 4 bases stayed unmatched.

The V and J genes are TRBV7-8 and TRBJ1-1; D possibly corresponds to TRBD1 (5 bases). V gave up 6 bases and J gave up 1 base, with 12 bases separating them. The CDR3 has 14 amino acids. The germline V gene has CDR1 SGHVS and CDR2 FQNEAQ. CDR3 region: CASSIQVANTEAFF. CDR3 DNA: TGTGCCAGCAGTATACAGGTAGCGAACACTGAAGCTTTCTTT.

The chain has TRBV5-1 and TRBJ2-6, with D perhaps matching TRBD1 (5 bases). The V gene's germline CDR1 is SGHRS and CDR2 YFSETQ. The CDR3 is made up of 15 amino acids. The V end lost 4 bases, the J end lost 2 bases, and 10 bases lay between the germline ends. The CDR3: CASSRTGTGANVLTF. CDR3 DNA sequence: TGCGCCAGCAGCCGCACAGGAACTGGGGCCAACGTCCTGACTTTC.

This sequence joins TRBV6-5 and TRBJ1-1; D is undetermined. Trimming removed 7 bases at V and 4 bases at J, with 16 bases between. This CDR3 is built from 14 residues. The V gene's germline CDR1 is MNHEY and CDR2 SVGAGI. This CDR3 reads CASTPSPRATEAFF. The CDR3 nucleotides read TGTGCCAGCACTCCGAGTCCCAGAGCCACTGAAGCTTTCTTT.

This clone was detected once. This specimen includes other DNA sequences encoding the same CDR3. The rearrangement links TRBV18 to TRBJ2-6; D gene unclear. Trimming removed 0 bases from V and 3 bases from J, with 3 bases in between. This CDR3 contains 14 residues. The germline CDR1 and CDR2 sequences are KGHSH and LQKENI. The CDR3 protein is CASSPPGGANVLTF. The DNA of the CDR3 is TGTGCCAGCTCACCACCTGGTGGGGCCAACGTCCTGACTTTC.

The count of this clone is one. In nucleotides, the CDR3 is TGCAGCGTTGGCCAGGGGGCTACCGGGGAGCTGTTTTTT. Its protein is CSVGQGATGELFF. The V gene is TRBV29-1, the J gene TRBJ2-2; 8 nucleotides match TRBD1. The CDR3 spans 13 residues. Germline CDR1 reads SQVTM; CDR2 reads ANQGSEA. V shed 4 bases and J 5 bases; nucleotides not matched to a gene: 3.

V gene TRBV13 combines with J gene TRBJ2-7, with a tentative D call TRBD2 (5 bases). The CDR3 length is 12 residues. V was shortened by 5 bases and J by 6 bases, with 11 bases between the two germline ends. In germline, CDR1 is PRHDT, CDR2 FYEKMQ (reference sequence). The CDR3 loop is CASSLGEGEQYF. CDR3 sequence (DNA): TGTGCCAGCAGCCTCGGTGAGGGCGAGCAGTACTTC.

The chain is built from TRBV2 and TRBJ1-3, with D perhaps TRBD1 (5 bases). Deletions cut 6 bases from V and 0 bases from J, with 12 bases between. The CDR3 consists of 15 residues. Germline V gene sequence: CDR1 SNHLY, CDR2 FYNNEI. The CDR3 region is CASRTAGTSGNTIYF. The CDR3 DNA follows: TGTGCCAGCAGGACAGCAGGGACCTCTGGAAACACCATATATTTT.

The chain has TRBV5-1 and TRBJ2-7, with 12 bases aligning to TRBD1. Trimming took 0 bases from V and 2 from J; bases not matched to a gene: 9. Germline V lookup: CDR1 SGHRS, CDR2 YFSETQ. CDR3 size: 18 residues. CDR3 region: CASSLGGTGGPVTYEQYF. CDR3 DNA: TGCGCCAGCAGCTTGGGGGGGACAGGGGGCCCCGTCACCTACGAGCAGTACTTC.